The clone carrying this T cell receptor (beta chain) was found a few times. This record belongs to a study of blood T cell repertoires in COVID-19. About the research overall: COVID-19 samples from acute and convalescent phases originated in the United States, Italy and Spain.

In the original analysis: Amplifying reference gene primers gave estimates of nucleated cell counts. Method: immunoSEQ multiplex PCR; TCRdb's copy keeps in-frame clones and lacks some. Clone size and the V and J calls come from that table; the DNA yielded D and trimming. The repertoire consists of more than 150,000 clones, with around four fifths occurring once and the leading ten covering 10% to 15%. This receptor was identified in a woman aged 55-69 years who had recovered from COVID-19. Sequencing was carried out using PBMCs or T cells enriched from blood (not recorded which).

The CDR3 region is CATSTGWETQYF. The CDR3 DNA follows: TGTGCCACCTCAACAGGGTGGGAGACCCAGTACTTC. The chain joins TRBV2 to TRBJ2-5; TRBD1 is a possible D gene (6 bases). This CDR3 comprises 12 residues. From germline, CDR1 is SNHLY and CDR2 FYNNEI. Trimming cost V 10 bases and J 5 bases, with 14 bases left between them.